This T cell receptor (beta chain) was documented in a study of T cell responses to AZD1222 COVID-19 vaccine. This table comes from immunoSEQ multiplex PCR, and its TCRdb copy is limited to in-frame clones, with some not included. Counted here are around 140,000 clones, 92% occurring once; the ten biggest clones make up 9.3%. Findings and limits, study-wide: Receipt of two AZD1222 doses was followed by a rise in Spike-specific TCR breadth and depth. The study reported that nearly half of spike-specific TCRs target unmutated variant regions. Clonal diversity may have been underestimated, and the donors were mostly white British, with more females than males. The CD4 TCRs associated with vaccination extended across spike and predominated at 160-218 and 743-854.

With respect to this clone: The antigen remains undetermined.

Sequencing was performed on peripheral blood, taken 28 days after the second AZD1222 dose. The source of this sequence is an adult who received the AZD1222 COVID-19 vaccine.

In nucleotides, the CDR3 is TGTGCCAGCAGCCAAGGAGGGAGGACCCAGCCCCAGCATTTT. Translating it yields CASSQGGRTQPQHF. This chain links TRBV3-1 (or the pseudogene TRBV3-2) with TRBJ1-5; D is uncertain. This CDR3 has 14 amino acids. Per the germline V gene, CDR1 is LGHDT and CDR2 is YNNKEL (reference sequence). Trimming took off 1 base at V and 7 bases at J, with 11 bases between the two ends.